Shown below are 29 T cell receptor beta chains from a single sample sequenced in a study of T cells in Graves' hyperthyroidism and ophthalmopathy. TCR beta CDR3 regions were amplified from RNA transcripts. The TCR CDR3 was amplified in a first-round RT-PCR using the HTBI primer set. Each CDR3 protein gets one entry after TCRdb re-called the multiplex PCR reads with MiXCR. Seen here are some 420,000 distinct CDR3 sequences, 12% to 15% observed once, and the top ten hold approximately 5.3%. Sequencing used blood. The receptors come from a woman younger than 35 with Graves' hyperthyroidism.

The chain uses TRBV27 and TRBJ1-1; 8 nucleotides line up with TRBD1. CDR1 is MNHEY, CDR2 SMNVEV, per germline (reference sequence). The V and J ends lost 1 base and 4 bases, in that order; junction bases with no gene match: 2. The CDR3 contains 14 residues. CDR3 bases: TGTGCCAGCAGTTTATTCCAGGGGGCCACTGAAGCTTTCTTT. Translating it yields CASSLFQGATEAFF.

This clonotype was detected many times. The chain carries TRBV20-1 and TRBJ1-1; no reliable D call. V was shortened by 4 bases and J by 6 bases, with 18 bases between the two germline ends. The CDR3 contains 14 residues. CDR1 and CDR2 (germline): DFQATT, SNEGSKA (reference sequence). This chain's CDR3 is CSATPGLRVAEAFF. CDR3 DNA sequence: TGCAGTGCTACACCGGGCCTTCGAGTGGCTGAAGCTTTCTTT.

This clonotype showed up many times. The J gene is TRBJ1-5, the V gene TRBV18; TRBD1 matches at 7 bases. This CDR3 is 13 amino acids long. Trimming cost V 6 bases and J 6 bases; bases outside gene matches: 5. CDR1 is KGHSH, CDR2 LQKENI, per germline. The CDR3 coding sequence is TGTGCCAGCTCCCTCGACAGGGTTCAGCCCCAGCATTTT. This encodes CASSLDRVQPQHF.

This clonotype was recorded a few times. V and J are TRBV6-4 and TRBJ2-1; D is undetermined. V gave up 3 bases and J gave up 6 bases, with 12 bases separating them. Germline-derived CDR1 and CDR2 are MRHNA and SNTAGT. The CDR3 spans 14 residues. CDR3 DNA sequence: TGTGCCAGCAGTGAACCGGCTAGGAGCAATGAGCAGTTCTTC. The encoded protein is CASSEPARSNEQFF.

V is TRBV20-1 and J is TRBJ2-7, with 10 bases lining up with TRBD2. This CDR3 region has 14 residues. J lost 7 bases, V lost 3 bases, and 9 bases had no gene match. CDR1 DFQATT and CDR2 SNEGSKA come from the germline V gene (reference sequence). In DNA, the CDR3 is TGCAGTGCTAGGAGCGGGAGGGCCGCTTCGGAGCAGTACTTC. As protein: CSARSGRAASEQYF.

This clonotype was recorded at least ten times. V and J are TRBV20-1 and TRBJ2-5; TRBD1 matches at 8 bases. The V segment lost 4 bases and the J segment 5 bases; nucleotides outside the gene matches: 9. Germline CDR1 reads DFQATT; CDR2 reads SNEGSKA (reference sequence). There are 14 residues in the CDR3. The CDR3 protein is CSATKTGAGETQYF. The DNA for the CDR3 is TGCAGTGCTACTAAGACAGGGGCTGGTGAGACCCAGTACTTC.

A few counts support this clonotype. This chain uses TRBV4-1 with TRBJ2-1, with D unclear. With 0 bases removed from V and 4 bases from J, the gap between germline ends came to 7 bases. The germline V gene encodes CDR1 MGHRA and CDR2 YSYEKL. This CDR3 is 14 amino acids long. The CDR3 sequence: CASSQEGIYNEQFF. DNA of the CDR3: TGCGCCAGCAGCCAAGAGGGGATTTACAATGAGCAGTTCTTC.

The rearrangement links TRBV20-1 to TRBJ2-7; no clear D. V was shortened by 6 bases and J by 4 bases, with 7 bases between the two germline ends. This CDR3 spans 10 amino acids. Germline values: CDR1 DFQATT, CDR2 SNEGSKA (reference sequence). The CDR3 DNA reads TGCAGTGCGCAAAATTACGAGCAGTACTTC. Protein sequence: CSAQNYEQYF.

This rearrangement joins TRBV19 to TRBJ1-6; weak D call: TRBD1 (5 bases). Germline CDR1 and CDR2: LNHDA and SQIVND (reference sequence). The V end lost 8 bases, the J end lost 0 bases, and 32 bases lay between the germline ends. The CDR3 covers 22 residues. The CDR3 DNA follows: TGTGCCAGTTCCCCGATAGAAGGGACCGCGCCGACAAACAGCTCCTATAATTCACCCCTCCACTTT. As protein: CASSPIEGTAPTNSSYNSPLHF.

This clonotype was picked up many times. The chain recombines TRBV28 with TRBJ2-7; perhaps TRBD2 as D (5 bases). Trimming left V 5 bases short and J 7 bases short, with 12 bases between. The CDR3 is 12 residues long. Germline V gives CDR1 MDHEN, CDR2 SYDVKM. CDR3 sequence reads: CASSTDPGEQYF. Written as DNA, the CDR3 is TGTGCCAGCAGTACCGACCCGGGGGAGCAGTACTTC.

In its sample, this clonotype was seen a few times. The CDR3 DNA reads as TGTGCCAGCAGTTACGGGAGTTTGGGAGAGCAGTACTTC. This encodes CASSYGSLGEQYF. The chain combines TRBV6-5 with TRBJ2-7; TRBD2 might be the D (5 bases). Trimming took 2 bases from V and 7 from J, leaving 12 bases between them. The CDR3 is 13 amino acids. CDR1 MNHEY and CDR2 SVGAGI come from the germline V gene.

This clonotype showed up many times. The chain combines TRBV6-2 or TRBV6-3 with TRBJ2-7; D may be TRBD1 (6 bases). V was cut by 6 bases and J by 2 bases, with 14 bases left in between. Looked up from germline, CDR1 is MNHEY and CDR2 is SVGEGT. This CDR3 spans 14 amino acids. The CDR3 loop reads CASSPQWDTYEQYF. The CDR3 region has the DNA TGTGCCAGCAGCCCCCAGTGGGACACCTACGAGCAGTACTTC.

This clonotype was counted at least ten times. This chain links TRBV20-1 with TRBJ1-1; D ambiguous. The CDR3 runs to 14 residues. Germline-derived CDR1 and CDR2 are DFQATT and SNEGSKA (reference sequence). Trimming pared 1 base from V and 0 bases from J, leaving 9 bases between. The CDR3 sequence is CSARAPYMNTEAFF. CDR3 in DNA: TGCAGTGCTAGAGCTCCCTACATGAACACTGAAGCTTTCTTT.

This clonotype was seen repeatedly, ten times or more. The chain employs TRBV6-1 and TRBJ1-1, with D possibly TRBD1 on 5 matching bases. V lost 5 bases and J lost 1, with 8 bases in between. The CDR3 contains 13 residues. The V gene's germline CDR1 is MNHNS and CDR2 SASEGT. CDR3 nucleotide sequence: TGTGCCAGCAGTCAGGGTACGAACACTGAAGCTTTCTTT. Protein sequence: CASSQGTNTEAFF.

This clonotype appeared many times. The V gene is TRBV7-9, the J gene TRBJ2-1; D is unresolved. CDR1 and CDR2 (germline): SEHNR, FQNEAQ (reference sequence). Trimming took off 2 bases at V and 4 bases at J, with 9 bases between the two ends. This CDR3 is 14 amino acids long. The CDR3: CASSLHMEYNEQFF. In DNA form, the CDR3 reads TGTGCCAGCAGCTTACATATGGAGTACAATGAGCAGTTCTTC.

This clonotype was detected only a few times. One base away lies a much larger clone, so this may be a sequencing read error. The CDR3 reads CSATQGARNTEAFF. CDR3 nucleotide sequence: TGCAGTGCTACGCAAGGGGCGAGGAACACTGAAGCTTTCTTT. V gene TRBV20-1 combines with J gene TRBJ1-1; weak D call: TRBD1 (5 bases). Looked up from germline, CDR1 is DFQATT and CDR2 is SNEGSKA (reference sequence). V lost 4 bases, J lost 1 base, and 13 bases lay in between. The CDR3 covers 14 residues.

This clonotype was counted ten times or more. The chain carries TRBV10-2 and TRBJ1-2; D is unresolved. Germline loops: CDR1 WSHSY, CDR2 SAAADI. This CDR3 has 14 amino acids. The V gene lost 2 bases and the J gene lost 3 bases, with 10 bases spanning the gap. The CDR3 spells CASSERGLDYGYTF. The CDR3 DNA sequence: TGCGCCAGCAGTGAGAGAGGTTTAGACTATGGCTACACCTTC.

This clonotype was counted many times. The V and J genes are TRBV7-9 and TRBJ1-1; D is ambiguous. CDR1 is SEHNR, CDR2 FQNEAQ, per germline (reference sequence). The germline V and J ends were trimmed by 0 bases and 6 bases, with 8 bases remaining between them. This CDR3 region has 13 residues. DNA of the CDR3: TGTGCCAGCAGCTTAGCTGGCTTGTCTGAAGCTTTCTTT. Protein: CASSLAGLSEAFF. The entire variable domain, with the rest obtained from reference TRBV7-9 and TRBJ1-1, is as follows: DTGVSQNPRHKITKRGQNVTFRCDPISEHNRLYWYRQTLGQGPEFLTYFQNEAQLEKSRLLSDRFSAERPKGSFSTLEIQRTEQGDSAMYLCASSLAGLSEAFFGQGTRLTVV.

This clonotype turned up a few times. This chain links TRBV5-1 with TRBJ2-1; D gene uncertain. The germline V gene encodes CDR1 SGHRS and CDR2 YFSETQ. V lost 5 bases to trimming and J lost 6 bases, with 15 bases between them. There are 14 residues in the CDR3. The CDR3 sequence is CASSTRNDPNEQFF. CDR3 sequence (DNA): TGCGCCAGCAGTACCCGCAATGACCCCAATGAGCAGTTCTTC.

This clonotype has just a few counts. One end of the junction fails to match germline, which may point to a read error. The V call is TRBV7-2, the J call TRBJ1-1; D not certain. CDR1 and CDR2 from the germline V gene are SGHTA and FQGNSA. The CDR3 loop spans 14 amino acids. The CDR3 spells CASSQVPTNTEAFF. Here the CDR3 DNA reads TGCGCCAGCAGCCAAGTGCCGACGAACACTGAAGCTTTCTTT.

The rearrangement links TRBV19 to TRBJ1-2; D unresolved. Germline assignment: CDR1 LNHDA and CDR2 SQIVND (reference sequence). The V end was cut by 0 bases, the J end by 4 bases, with 9 bases between. The CDR3 has 14 residues. CDR3 sequence (DNA): TGTGCCAGTAGTATAGAGGGCCAGCTCTATGGCTACACCTTC. Its protein product is CASSIEGQLYGYTF.

This rearrangement joins TRBV4-3 to TRBJ2-7; D not certain. This CDR3 has 14 amino acids. Germline V gene sequence: CDR1 LGHNA, CDR2 YSLEER. Trimming shortened V by 0 bases and J by 0 bases, and 6 bases separated the two germline ends. The CDR3 reads CASSQDVASYEQYF. In DNA, the CDR3 is TGCGCCAGCAGCCAAGACGTTGCCTCCTACGAGCAGTACTTC.

The rearrangement links TRBV7-2 to TRBJ1-5, with D possibly matching TRBD1 (5 bases). Trimming removed 3 bases at V and 0 bases at J, with 12 bases between. The CDR3 has 16 amino acids. The germline CDR1 and CDR2 sequences are SGHTA and FQGNSA. DNA of the CDR3: TGTGCCAGCAGCTTCTATGGGGGATATAGCAATCAGCCCCAGCATTTT. Amino acids: CASSFYGGYSNQPQHF.

This clonotype showed up just a few times. V and J are TRBV28 and TRBJ1-2; weak D call: TRBD1 (6 bases). The V gene's germline CDR1 is MDHEN and CDR2 SYDVKM. The V gene lost 7 bases and the J gene lost 7 bases, with 13 bases spanning the gap. The CDR3 runs 12 residues. CDR3 region: CASKGVRGGYTF. CDR3 bases: TGTGCCAGCAAGGGGGTACGAGGTGGCTACACCTTC.

V usage is TRBV20-1 and J usage is TRBJ1-6; D perhaps matches TRBD1 (5 bases). The V gene lost 1 base and the J gene lost 6 bases, with 10 bases spanning the gap. The CDR3 covers 14 residues. Germline CDR1 DFQATT, CDR2 SNEGSKA (reference sequence). CDR3 amino acids: CSARVGGANSPLHF. DNA for the CDR3: TGCAGTGCTAGAGTGGGGGGTGCTAATTCACCCCTCCACTTT.

This clonotype was picked up many times. The chain recombines TRBV6-2 or TRBV6-3 with TRBJ1-1, with a possible D match to TRBD1 (6 bases). The CDR3 loop spans 15 amino acids. V lost 3 bases and J lost 4, with 15 bases in between. In germline, CDR1 is MNHEY, CDR2 SVGEGT. The chain's CDR3 is CASSYSDSPFTEAFF. For the CDR3, the DNA is TGTGCCAGCAGTTATTCGGACAGCCCTTTCACTGAAGCTTTCTTT.

In its sample, this clonotype was seen many times. The chain employs TRBV30 and TRBJ1-1, with D hard to call. The CDR3 totals 8 residues. V lost 7 bases, J lost 8 bases, and 5 bases lay in between. The V gene's germline CDR1 is GTSNPN and CDR2 SVGIG (reference sequence). CDR3 loop: CALGEAFF. CDR3 bases: TGTGCCTTGGGCGAAGCTTTCTTT.

This clonotype was detected ten times or more. The chain joins TRBV6-6 to TRBJ2-3, with TRBD2 matching 10 bases. Unmatched junction bases numbered 4, after V lost 0 bases and J lost 1 base. There are 17 residues in the CDR3. The germline gives CDR1 MNHNY, CDR2 SVGAGI (reference sequence). The chain's CDR3 is CASSYSGLAGGTDTQYF. In DNA, the CDR3 is TGTGCCAGCAGTTACTCTGGGCTAGCGGGGGGCACAGATACGCAGTATTTT.

A few counts support this clonotype. The gene calls are TRBV27 and TRBJ2-7; 11 nucleotides align to TRBD1. Per the germline V gene, CDR1 is MNHEY and CDR2 is SMNVEV (reference sequence). CDR3 length: 16 amino acids. The junction had 6 bases not matched to a gene; V was cut back by 2 bases and J by 3 bases. The CDR3 spells CASSLEGQGADYEQYF. In nucleotides, the CDR3 is TGTGCCAGCAGTTTAGAAGGACAGGGGGCGGACTACGAGCAGTACTTC.